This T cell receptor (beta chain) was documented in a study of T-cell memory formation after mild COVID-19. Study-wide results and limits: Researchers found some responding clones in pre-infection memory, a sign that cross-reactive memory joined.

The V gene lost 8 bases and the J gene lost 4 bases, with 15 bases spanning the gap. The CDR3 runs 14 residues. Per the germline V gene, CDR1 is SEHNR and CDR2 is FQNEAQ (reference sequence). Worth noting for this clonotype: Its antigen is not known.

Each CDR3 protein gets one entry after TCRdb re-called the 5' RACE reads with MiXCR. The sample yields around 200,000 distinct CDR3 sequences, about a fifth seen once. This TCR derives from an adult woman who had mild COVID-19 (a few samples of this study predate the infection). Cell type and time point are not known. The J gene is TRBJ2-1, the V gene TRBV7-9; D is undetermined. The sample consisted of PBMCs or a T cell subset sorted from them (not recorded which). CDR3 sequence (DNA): TGTGCCAGCGGGTCGGCCTTCCGTTACAATGAGCAGTTCTTC. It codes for CASGSAFRYNEQFF.